Shown below are 21 T cell receptor beta chains from a single sample sequenced in a study of T cell changes during pregnancy in multiple sclerosis. Sequencing was performed with immunoSEQ multiplex PCR; in TCRdb, only in-frame clones are kept and a portion is missing. The sample has tens of thousands of clones, approximately 89% seen once; the top ten hold around 0.7%. Specimen: CD4+ T cells from peripheral blood mononuclear cells, collected in the second trimester of pregnancy. The receptor source for this set is a female donor in good health, enrolled as a control in a pregnancy study.

The CDR3 DNA reads as TGCGCCAGCAGCCTCGGGACAGGGAACACTGAAGCTTTCTTT. Amino acids: CASSLGTGNTEAFF. V usage is TRBV4-3 and J usage is TRBJ1-1; the match to TRBD1 covers 8 bases. Trimming took 4 bases from V and 1 from J; bases not matched to a gene: 2. This CDR3 is built from 14 residues. Germline V gene data show CDR1 as LGHNA and CDR2 as YSLEER.

The chain couples TRBV30 to TRBJ2-7; TRBD1 aligns across 9 bases. Germline loops: CDR1 GTSNPN, CDR2 SVGIG (reference sequence). CDR3 length: 11 amino acids. The junction had 2 bases not matched to a gene; V was cut back by 8 bases and J by 3 bases. In nucleotides, the CDR3 is TGTGCCAGGGGACAGGGCTACGAGCAGTACTTC. This gives the protein CARGQGYEQYF.

The rearrangement uses TRBV15 and TRBJ1-2; 9 bases align to TRBD1. The CDR3 spans 15 residues. Trimming at V came to 0 bases and at J to 4 bases, leaving 3 bases not matched to a gene. CDR1 is LNHNV and CDR2 is YYDKDF in the germline V gene (reference sequence). CDR3 DNA: TGTGCCACCAGCAGAGAAGGGACAGGGAGCTATGGCTACACCTTC. As protein: CATSREGTGSYGYTF. Drawing the rest from reference TRBV15 and TRBJ1-2, the complete variable domain is DAMVIQNPRYQVTQFGKPVTLSCSQTLNHNVMYWYQQKSSQAPKLLFHYYDKDFNNEADTPDNFQSRRPNTSFCFLDIRSPGLGDTAMYLCATSREGTGSYGYTFGSGTRLTVV.

This clone appeared a single time. The chain employs TRBV18 and TRBJ2-7; 8 bases map to TRBD2. V was pared by 3 bases and J by 7 bases, with 11 bases of the junction left unmatched. CDR3 length: 15 residues. From germline, CDR1 is KGHSH and CDR2 LQKENI. The CDR3 DNA reads as TGTGCCAGCTCACCCCGGGGGGGTCCGGCGGGGGAGCAGTACTTC. This gives the protein CASSPRGGPAGEQYF.

This CDR3 is CASSVRQANEKLFF. The CDR3 region has the DNA TGCGCCAGCAGCGTCCGACAGGCAAATGAAAAACTGTTTTTT. The J gene is TRBJ1-4, the V gene TRBV4-1, with D possibly TRBD1 on 6 matching bases. The germline gives CDR1 MGHRA, CDR2 YSYEKL. CDR3 length: 14 residues. Trimming cost V 5 bases and J 5 bases, with 12 bases left between them.

This sequence joins TRBV25-1 and TRBJ1-2; weak D call: TRBD1 (6 bases). The V gene lost 8 bases and the J gene lost 3 bases, with 16 bases spanning the gap. The CDR3 runs 14 residues. Germline assignment: CDR1 MGHDK and CDR2 SYGVNS. DNA for the CDR3: TGTGCCAGCTCCCGATGGGGGGGCGACTATGGCTACACCTTC. Its protein is CASSRWGGDYGYTF.

This chain connects TRBV14 to TRBJ2-2; D unresolved. Germline V lookup: CDR1 SGHDN, CDR2 FVKESK. The V end was cut by 4 bases, the J end by 0 bases, with 9 bases between. The CDR3 sequence is 15 residues long. This chain's CDR3 is CASSPGNTNTGELFF. The CDR3 coding sequence is TGTGCCAGCAGCCCAGGAAATACGAACACCGGGGAGCTGTTTTTT.

This rearrangement joins TRBV5-4 to TRBJ2-5, with a weak D call TRBD2 (7 bases). V gave up 5 bases and J gave up 5 bases, with 22 bases separating them. There are 16 residues in the CDR3. In germline, CDR1 is SGHNT, CDR2 YYREEE (reference sequence). The CDR3 DNA is TGTGCCAGCAGTTACGCCGGGGGGCGGGTTGGGGAGACCCAGTACTTC. It translates to CASSYAGGRVGETQYF.

The chain combines TRBV28 with TRBJ1-2, with 10 bases that match TRBD1. In germline, CDR1 is MDHEN, CDR2 SYDVKM. Unmatched junction bases numbered 11, after V lost 5 bases and J lost 5 bases. This CDR3 spans 16 amino acids. This chain's CDR3 is CASSPIRTGGTYGYTF. The CDR3 nucleotides read TGTGCCAGCAGTCCCATTCGGACAGGGGGAACATATGGCTACACCTTC.

This clone occurred a few times. J is TRBJ1-6 and V is TRBV4-1, with 11 nucleotides matching TRBD1. Per the germline V gene, CDR1 is MGHRA and CDR2 is YSYEKL. The length of the CDR3 is 18 residues. Trimming at V came to 4 bases and at J to 0 bases, leaving 5 bases not matched to a gene. This CDR3 reads CASSLGQGAGSYNSPLHF. CDR3 nucleotides: TGCGCCAGCAGCCTCGGACAGGGGGCAGGCTCCTATAATTCACCCCTCCACTTT.

The DNA of the CDR3 is TGTGCCAGCAGCCCAAATGGACTAGCGGCTAGCACAGATACGCAGTATTTT. This gives the protein CASSPNGLAASTDTQYF. This rearrangement joins TRBV4-2 to TRBJ2-3; 10 bases align to TRBD2. After removal of 4 bases from V and 0 bases from J, the junction contained 7 bases not matched to a gene. The CDR3 is 17 amino acids. Germline V gene sequence: CDR1 LGHNA, CDR2 YNFKEQ.

This sequence joins TRBV30 and TRBJ1-6, with D possibly TRBD1 on 5 matching bases. Trimming shortened V by 2 bases and J by 10 bases, and 18 bases separated the two germline ends. The CDR3 runs 15 residues. Per the germline V gene, CDR1 is GTSNPN and CDR2 is SVGIG (reference sequence). CDR3 bases: TGTGCCTGGAGTTTCAGCCAGGGTCTTAACTCACCCCTCCACTTT. This encodes CAWSFSQGLNSPLHF.

This chain links TRBV5-6 with TRBJ2-1, with D tentatively TRBD1 (6 bases). This CDR3 is built from 16 residues. Looked up from germline, CDR1 is SGHDT and CDR2 is YYEEEE. V gave up 0 bases and J gave up 4 bases, with 14 bases separating them. CDR3 bases: TGTGCCAGCAGCTTGGTGGGCAGGGGAGCGTACAATGAGCAGTTCTTC. Amino acids: CASSLVGRGAYNEQFF.

This clone was detected only once. This rearrangement joins TRBV30 to TRBJ1-5; 7 bases map to TRBD1. Trimming cost V 5 bases and J 3 bases; bases outside gene matches: 4. The CDR3 consists of 13 residues. CDR1 is GTSNPN and CDR2 is SVGIG in the germline V gene (reference sequence). CDR3 DNA sequence: TGTGCCTGGGCAGGGGGTCCCAATCAGCCCCAGCATTTT. This translates into CAWAGGPNQPQHF.

The chain combines TRBV2 with TRBJ1-4, with D perhaps matching TRBD1 (6 bases). Germline V CDR1 and CDR2: SNHLY, FYNNEI. The CDR3 runs 15 residues. V shed 6 bases and J shed 5 bases, with 16 bases lying between them. CDR3 nucleotide sequence: TGTGCCAGCAGCCAAAACAGGGTTCGAAATGAAAAACTGTTTTTT. Translation: CASSQNRVRNEKLFF. The whole variable domain, remainder taken from reference TRBV2 and TRBJ1-4, is EPEVTQTPSHQVTQMGQEVILRCVPISNHLYFYWYRQILGQKVEFLVSFYNNEISEKSEIFDDQFSVERPDGSNFTLKIRSTKLEDSAMYFCASSQNRVRNEKLFFGSGTQLSVL.

The CDR3 spells CAWSYQIRNTEAFF. The CDR3 DNA reads TGTGCCTGGAGTTACCAGATCAGGAACACTGAAGCTTTCTTT. The rearrangement uses TRBV30 and TRBJ1-1; D is unclear. With 2 bases removed from V and 1 base from J, the gap between germline ends came to 11 bases. The V gene's germline CDR1 is GTSNPN and CDR2 SVGIG (reference sequence). This CDR3 is built from 14 residues.

In the case of this clone: A read error may produce the germline difference seen at one junction end. This chain connects TRBV4-2 to TRBJ2-6, with D possibly TRBD1 on 5 matching bases. This CDR3 is built from 16 residues. CDR1 is LGHNA and CDR2 is YNFKEQ in the germline V gene. CDR3 in amino acids: CASSQDVQSGANALTF. The DNA of the CDR3 is TGTGCCAGCAGCCAAGATGTACAATCTGGGGCCAACGCCCTGACTTTC.

The CDR3 protein is CASSQGWQGMVKNIQYF. The CDR3 DNA is TGCGCCAGCAGCCAAGGGTGGCAGGGGATGGTCAAAAACATTCAGTACTTC. V usage is TRBV4-3 and J usage is TRBJ2-4, with TRBD1 as a possible D gene (6 bases). Between the trimmed V and J ends, which lost 1 base and 3 bases, there was a span of 16 bases. The CDR3 runs to 17 residues. The V gene's germline CDR1 is LGHNA and CDR2 YSLEER.

The V and J genes are TRBV7-2 and TRBJ2-1; D call uncertain. Germline V gene sequence: CDR1 SGHTA, CDR2 FQGNSA. The V end was cut by 8 bases, the J end by 0 bases, with 14 bases between. The CDR3 is 15 amino acids. CDR3 protein: CASLEGSGSYNEQFF. The CDR3 DNA sequence: TGTGCCAGCTTGGAAGGATCAGGCTCCTACAATGAGCAGTTCTTC.

V usage is TRBV18 and J usage is TRBJ1-6; maybe TRBD1 (5 bases). Germline V gene lookup returns CDR1 KGHSH and CDR2 LQKENI. Trimming removed 1 base at V and 8 bases at J, with 6 bases between. The length of the CDR3 is 13 residues. The CDR3 region is CASSPQQDSPLHF. CDR3 DNA sequence: TGTGCCAGCTCACCACAACAGGATTCACCCCTCCACTTT.

The chain uses TRBV7-2 and TRBJ1-2; 7 bases are shared with TRBD1. Germline lookup yields CDR1 SGHTA and CDR2 FQGNSA. V was clipped by 1 base and J by 1 base; unmatched bases: 3. This CDR3 region has 15 residues. CDR3 residues: CASSLGQGGNYGYTF. The CDR3 bases are TGTGCCAGCAGCTTAGGACAGGGAGGTAACTATGGCTACACCTTC.